These 4 T cell receptor beta chains originate from one sample sequenced in a study of cytomegalovirus exposure and HLA in healthy donors. This table comes from immunoSEQ multiplex PCR, and its TCRdb copy is limited to in-frame clones, with some not included. This table holds over 200,000 clones, less than 85% found once. Sequencing was performed on PBMCs. The receptors stem from a woman between 18 and 30 years old in good health and CMV-seronegative.

This clone was observed a few times. The genes are TRBV5-1 and TRBJ2-5; maybe TRBD2 (7 bases). This CDR3 spans 14 amino acids. Germline V gives CDR1 SGHRS, CDR2 YFSETQ. Trimming pared 3 bases from V and 5 bases from J, leaving 14 bases between. CDR3 loop: CASSSGGQGETQYF. The CDR3 DNA reads TGCGCCAGCAGCTCCGGGGGGCAAGGGGAGACCCAGTACTTC.

This clone showed up just a few times. The rearrangement joins TRBV7-8 to TRBJ1-2, with D unresolved. The CDR3 runs 13 residues. CDR1 and CDR2 (germline): SGHVS, FQNEAQ. Trimming shortened V by 2 bases and J by 3 bases, and 7 bases separated the two germline ends. CDR3 residues: CASSLREDYGYTF. The CDR3 DNA reads TGTGCCAGCAGCTTAAGGGAGGACTATGGCTACACCTTC.

The chain is built from TRBV5-8 and TRBJ2-1; 7 nucleotides agree with TRBD2. CDR3 size: 16 residues. Germline V CDR1 and CDR2: SGHTS, YDEGEE. V trimming: 5 bases; J trimming: 0 bases; junction bases outside the gene matches: 8. The CDR3 DNA is TGTGCCAGCAGGGCTAGAGCGGGACTCTCCTACAATGAGCAGTTCTTC. Amino acid sequence: CASRARAGLSYNEQFF.

The V and J genes are TRBV6-5 and TRBJ2-6; D gene ambiguous. The germline V gene has CDR1 MNHEY and CDR2 SVGAGI. V was trimmed by 0 bases and J by 0 bases, leaving 6 bases between them. The CDR3 is made up of 16 amino acids. CDR3 in amino acids: CASSYSDSSGANVLTF. The CDR3 DNA is TGTGCCAGCAGTTACTCGGATAGCTCTGGGGCCAACGTCCTGACTTTC.